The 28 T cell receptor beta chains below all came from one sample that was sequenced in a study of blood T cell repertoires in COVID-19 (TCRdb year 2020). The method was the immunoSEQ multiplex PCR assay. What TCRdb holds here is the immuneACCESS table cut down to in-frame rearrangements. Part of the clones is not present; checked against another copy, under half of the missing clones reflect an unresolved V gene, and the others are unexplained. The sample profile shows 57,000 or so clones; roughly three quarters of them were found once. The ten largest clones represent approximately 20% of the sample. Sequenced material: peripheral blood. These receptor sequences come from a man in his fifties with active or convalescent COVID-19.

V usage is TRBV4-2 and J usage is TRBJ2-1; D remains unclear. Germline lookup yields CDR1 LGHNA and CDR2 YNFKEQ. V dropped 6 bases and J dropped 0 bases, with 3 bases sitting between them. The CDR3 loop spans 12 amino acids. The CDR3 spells CASRSSYNEQFF. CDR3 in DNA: TGTGCCAGCAGGAGCTCCTACAATGAGCAGTTCTTC.

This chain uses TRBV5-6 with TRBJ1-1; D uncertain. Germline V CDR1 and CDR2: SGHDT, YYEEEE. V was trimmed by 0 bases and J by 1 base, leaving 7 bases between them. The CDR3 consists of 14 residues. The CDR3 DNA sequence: TGTGCCAGCAGCTTGGACAGATCGAACACTGAAGCTTTCTTT. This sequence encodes CASSLDRSNTEAFF. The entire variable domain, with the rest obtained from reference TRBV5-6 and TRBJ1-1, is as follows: DAGVTQSPTHLIKTRGQQVTLRCSPKSGHDTVSWYQQALGQGPQFIFQYYEEEERQRGNFPDRFSGHQFPNYSSELNVNALLLGDSALYLCASSLDRSNTEAFFGQGTRLTVV.

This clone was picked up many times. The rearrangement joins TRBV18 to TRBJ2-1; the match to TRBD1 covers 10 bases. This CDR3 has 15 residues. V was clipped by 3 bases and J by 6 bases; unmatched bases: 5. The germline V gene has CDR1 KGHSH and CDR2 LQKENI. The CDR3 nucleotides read TGTGCCAGCTCACCCATGGACAGGGGGACCAATGAGCAGTTCTTC. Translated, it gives CASSPMDRGTNEQFF. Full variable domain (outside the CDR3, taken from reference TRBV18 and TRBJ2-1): NAGVMQNPRHLVRRRGQEARLRCSPMKGHSHVYWYRQLPEEGLKFMVYLQKENIIDESGMPKERFSAEFPKEGPSILRIQQVVRGDSAAYFCASSPMDRGTNEQFFGPGTRLTVL.

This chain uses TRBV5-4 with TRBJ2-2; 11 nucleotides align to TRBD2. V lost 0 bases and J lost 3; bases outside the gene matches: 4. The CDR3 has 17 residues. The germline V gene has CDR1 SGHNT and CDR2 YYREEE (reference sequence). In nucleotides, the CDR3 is TGTGCCAGCAGCTTGGATCTAGCGGGAGGATACACCGGGGAGCTGTTTTTT. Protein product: CASSLDLAGGYTGELFF.

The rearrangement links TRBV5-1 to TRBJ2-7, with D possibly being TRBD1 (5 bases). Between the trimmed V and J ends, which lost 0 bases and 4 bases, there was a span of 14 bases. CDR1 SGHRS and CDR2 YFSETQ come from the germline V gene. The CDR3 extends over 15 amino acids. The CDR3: CASSLVGVSRYEQYF. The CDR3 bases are TGCGCCAGCAGCTTGGTAGGGGTTAGCAGGTACGAGCAGTACTTC.

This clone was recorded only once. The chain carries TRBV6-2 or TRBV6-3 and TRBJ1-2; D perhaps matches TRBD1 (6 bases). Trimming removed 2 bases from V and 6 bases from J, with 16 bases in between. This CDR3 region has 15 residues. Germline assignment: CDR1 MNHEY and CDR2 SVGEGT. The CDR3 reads CASSYIEGELDGYTF. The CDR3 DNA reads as TGTGCCAGCAGTTACATCGAGGGGGAACTGGATGGCTACACCTTC.

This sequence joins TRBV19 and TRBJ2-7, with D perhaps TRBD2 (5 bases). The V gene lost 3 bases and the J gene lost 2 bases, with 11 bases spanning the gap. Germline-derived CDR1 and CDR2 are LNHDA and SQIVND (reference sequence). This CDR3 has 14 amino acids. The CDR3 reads CASSIRGSTYEQYF. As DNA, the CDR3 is TGTGCCAGTAGTATTCGCGGGTCGACCTACGAGCAGTACTTC.

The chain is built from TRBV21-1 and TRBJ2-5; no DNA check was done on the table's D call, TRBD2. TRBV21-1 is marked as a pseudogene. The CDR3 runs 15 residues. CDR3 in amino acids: CASSKGIQRQETQYF. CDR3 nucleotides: TGTGCCAGCAGCAAAGGGATCCAGCGTCAAGAGACCCAGTACTTC.

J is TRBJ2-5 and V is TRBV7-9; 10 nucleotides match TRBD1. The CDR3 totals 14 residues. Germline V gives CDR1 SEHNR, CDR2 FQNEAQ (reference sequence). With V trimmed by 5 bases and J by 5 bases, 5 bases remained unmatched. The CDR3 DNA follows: TGTGCCAGCAGCCTGGGACAGGGGATGGAGACCCAGTACTTC. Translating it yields CASSLGQGMETQYF. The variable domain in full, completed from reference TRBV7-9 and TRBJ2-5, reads DTGVSQNPRHKITKRGQNVTFRCDPISEHNRLYWYRQTLGQGPEFLTYFQNEAQLEKSRLLSDRFSAERPKGSFSTLEIQRTEQGDSAMYLCASSLGQGMETQYFGPGTRLLVL.

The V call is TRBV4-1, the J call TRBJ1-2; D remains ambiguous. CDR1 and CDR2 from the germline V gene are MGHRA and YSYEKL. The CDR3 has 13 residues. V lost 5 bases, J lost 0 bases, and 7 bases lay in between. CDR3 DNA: TGCGCCAGCAGCGCGGGGACTAACTATGGCTACACCTTC. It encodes CASSAGTNYGYTF.

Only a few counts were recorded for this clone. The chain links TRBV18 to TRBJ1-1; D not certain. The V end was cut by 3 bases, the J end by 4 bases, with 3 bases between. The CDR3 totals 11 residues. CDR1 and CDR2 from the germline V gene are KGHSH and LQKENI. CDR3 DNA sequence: TGTGCCAGCTCACCCGGCACTGAAGCTTTCTTT. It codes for CASSPGTEAFF.

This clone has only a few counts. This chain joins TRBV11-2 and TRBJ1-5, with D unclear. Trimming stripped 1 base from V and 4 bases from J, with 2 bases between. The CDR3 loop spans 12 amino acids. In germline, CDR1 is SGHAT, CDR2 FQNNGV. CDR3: CASSLANQPQHF. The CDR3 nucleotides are TGTGCCAGCAGCTTAGCTAATCAGCCCCAGCATTTT.

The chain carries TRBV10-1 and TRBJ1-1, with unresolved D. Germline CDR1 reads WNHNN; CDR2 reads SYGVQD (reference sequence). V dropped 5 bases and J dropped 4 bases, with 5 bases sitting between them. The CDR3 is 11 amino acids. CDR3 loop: CASSPGTEAFF. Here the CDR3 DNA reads TGCGCCAGCAGTCCCGGCACTGAAGCTTTCTTT.

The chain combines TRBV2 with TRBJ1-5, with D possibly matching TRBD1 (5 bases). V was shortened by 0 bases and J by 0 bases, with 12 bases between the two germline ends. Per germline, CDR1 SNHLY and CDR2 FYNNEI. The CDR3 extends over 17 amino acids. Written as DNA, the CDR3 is TGTGCCAGCAGTGAAGCTTTGGGGCGCTATAGCAATCAGCCCCAGCATTTT. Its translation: CASSEALGRYSNQPQHF.

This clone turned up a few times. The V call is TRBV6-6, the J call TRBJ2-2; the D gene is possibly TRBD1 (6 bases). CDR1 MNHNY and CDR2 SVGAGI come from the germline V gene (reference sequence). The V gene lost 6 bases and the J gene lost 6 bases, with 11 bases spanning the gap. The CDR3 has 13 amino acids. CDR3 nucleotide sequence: TGTGCCAGCAGAAAGGACAGACCCGGGGAGCTGTTTTTT. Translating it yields CASRKDRPGELFF.

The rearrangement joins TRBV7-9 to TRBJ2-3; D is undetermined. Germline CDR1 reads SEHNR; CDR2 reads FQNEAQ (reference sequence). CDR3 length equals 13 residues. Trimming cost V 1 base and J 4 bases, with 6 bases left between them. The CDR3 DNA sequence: TGTGCCAGCAGCTTAGGACTGGCAGATACGCAGTATTTT. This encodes CASSLGLADTQYF.

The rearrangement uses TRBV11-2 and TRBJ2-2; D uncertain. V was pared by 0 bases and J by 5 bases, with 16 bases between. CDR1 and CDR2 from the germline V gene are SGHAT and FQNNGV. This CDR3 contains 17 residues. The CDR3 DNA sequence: TGTGCCAGCAGCTTAGATATCCAGGATAGATTTACCGGGGAGCTGTTTTTT. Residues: CASSLDIQDRFTGELFF.

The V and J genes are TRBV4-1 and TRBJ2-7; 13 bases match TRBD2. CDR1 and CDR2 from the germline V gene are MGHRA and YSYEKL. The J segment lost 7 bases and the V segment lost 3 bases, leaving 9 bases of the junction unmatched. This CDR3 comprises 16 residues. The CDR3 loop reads CASSQGPGLAGREQYF. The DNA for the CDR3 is TGCGCCAGCAGCCAGGGACCGGGACTAGCGGGAAGGGAGCAGTACTTC.

Here the CDR3 DNA reads TGCGCCAGCAGTGACCGGGACAGGGACCATTACAATGAGCAGTTCTTC. Its protein product is CASSDRDRDHYNEQFF. The chain combines TRBV10-1 with TRBJ2-1; 9 bases match TRBD1. The CDR3 totals 16 residues. Germline V CDR1 and CDR2: WNHNN, SYGVQD (reference sequence). Trimming took 3 bases from V and 4 from J; bases not matched to a gene: 7.

CDR3 sequence (DNA): TGTGCCAGCAGCCAAGGGTCAGGGACAGTTTACGAGCAGTACTTC. Encoded protein: CASSQGSGTVYEQYF. J is TRBJ2-7 and V is TRBV4-2; TRBD1 aligns across 7 bases. The CDR3 contains 15 residues. Germline V CDR1 and CDR2: LGHNA, YNFKEQ. V lost 1 base to trimming and J lost 4 bases; unmatched junction nucleotides: 7.

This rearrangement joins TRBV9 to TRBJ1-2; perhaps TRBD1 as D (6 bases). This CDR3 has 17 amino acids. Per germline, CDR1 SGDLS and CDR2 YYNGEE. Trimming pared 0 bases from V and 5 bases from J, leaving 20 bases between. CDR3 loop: CASSVAQSRTDGYGYTF. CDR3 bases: TGTGCCAGCAGCGTAGCCCAAAGCCGGACAGATGGTTATGGCTACACCTTC.

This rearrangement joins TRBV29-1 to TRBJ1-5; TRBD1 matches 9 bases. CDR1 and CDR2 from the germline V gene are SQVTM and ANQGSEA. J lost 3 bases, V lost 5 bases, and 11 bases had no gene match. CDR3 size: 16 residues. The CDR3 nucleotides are TGCAGCGTTAGAGGAGAGACAGGGGGAAACAATCAGCCCCAGCATTTT. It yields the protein CSVRGETGGNNQPQHF.

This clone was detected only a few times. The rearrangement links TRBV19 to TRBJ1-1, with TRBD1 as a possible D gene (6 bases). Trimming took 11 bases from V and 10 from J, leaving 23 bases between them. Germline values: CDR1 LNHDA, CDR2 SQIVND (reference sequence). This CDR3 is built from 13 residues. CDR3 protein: CAPQVGVGGAAFF. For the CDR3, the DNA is TGTGCCCCCCAAGTGGGGGTGGGGGGGGCAGCTTTCTTT.

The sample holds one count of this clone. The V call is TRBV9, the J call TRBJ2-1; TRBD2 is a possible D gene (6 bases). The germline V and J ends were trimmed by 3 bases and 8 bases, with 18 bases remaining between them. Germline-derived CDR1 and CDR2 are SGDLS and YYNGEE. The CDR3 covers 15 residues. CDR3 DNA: TGTGCCAGCAGCGAGGTCGGGGCGCCTAGCGATGAGCAGTTCTTC. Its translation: CASSEVGAPSDEQFF.

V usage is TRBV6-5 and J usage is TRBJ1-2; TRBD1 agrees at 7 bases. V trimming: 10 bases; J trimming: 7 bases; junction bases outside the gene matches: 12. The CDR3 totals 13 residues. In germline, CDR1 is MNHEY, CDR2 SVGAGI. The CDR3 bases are TGTGCCACTACACCCCTGGGACAGAGTGGCTACACCTTC. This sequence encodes CATTPLGQSGYTF.

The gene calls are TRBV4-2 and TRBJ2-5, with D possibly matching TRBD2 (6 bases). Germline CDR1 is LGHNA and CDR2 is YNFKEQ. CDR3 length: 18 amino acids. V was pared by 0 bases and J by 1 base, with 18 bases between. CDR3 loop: CASSQELPGGRGQETQYF. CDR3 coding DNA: TGTGCCAGCAGCCAAGAACTCCCCGGCGGGCGGGGCCAAGAGACCCAGTACTTC.

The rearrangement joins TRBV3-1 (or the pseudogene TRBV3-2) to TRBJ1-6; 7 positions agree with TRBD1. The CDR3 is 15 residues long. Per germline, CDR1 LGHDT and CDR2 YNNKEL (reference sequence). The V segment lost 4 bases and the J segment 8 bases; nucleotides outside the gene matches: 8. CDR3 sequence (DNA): TGTGCCAGCAGCCCTGGAGGGGGCCTGTATTCACCCCTCCACTTT. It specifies CASSPGGGLYSPLHF.

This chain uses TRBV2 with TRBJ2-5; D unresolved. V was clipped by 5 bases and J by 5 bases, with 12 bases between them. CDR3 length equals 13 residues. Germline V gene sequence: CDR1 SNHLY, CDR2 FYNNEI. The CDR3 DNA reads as TGTGCCAGCAGTATAGATGCCGAGGAGACCCAGTACTTC. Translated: CASSIDAEETQYF. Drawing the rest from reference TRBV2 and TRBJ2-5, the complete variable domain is EPEVTQTPSHQVTQMGQEVILRCVPISNHLYFYWYRQILGQKVEFLVSFYNNEISEKSEIFDDQFSVERPDGSNFTLKIRSTKLEDSAMYFCASSIDAEETQYFGPGTRLLVL.